The 30 T cell receptor beta chains below come from one sample, sequenced in a study of graft-versus-host responses after intestinal transplantation. Here immunoSEQ multiplex PCR was the method, and the copy in TCRdb shows in-frame clones only, minus some. The sample holds some 41,000 clones; about 90% are singletons and the top ten take over 2%. The specimen comprised PBMCs, sampled about 310 days after intestinal transplant. These receptors all stem from a human patient who received an intestinal transplant, so some T cells may come from the graft donor.

The rearrangement links TRBV2 to TRBJ1-1; maybe TRBD1 (5 bases). This CDR3 contains 13 residues. Germline CDR1 SNHLY, CDR2 FYNNEI. V lost 4 bases, J lost 3 bases, and 9 bases lay in between. CDR3 protein: CASSARQYTEAFF. The CDR3 DNA is TGTGCCAGCAGTGCCCGACAGTACACTGAAGCTTTCTTT. Complete variable domain (other parts from reference TRBV2 and TRBJ1-1): EPEVTQTPSHQVTQMGQEVILRCVPISNHLYFYWYRQILGQKVEFLVSFYNNEISEKSEIFDDQFSVERPDGSNFTLKIRSTKLEDSAMYFCASSARQYTEAFFGQGTRLTVV.

The V call is TRBV29-1, the J call TRBJ2-6; maybe TRBD1 (6 bases). V dropped 1 base and J dropped 0 bases, with 10 bases sitting between them. There are 16 residues in the CDR3. CDR1 and CDR2 from the germline V gene are SQVTM and ANQGSEA. The CDR3 DNA follows: TGCAGCGTTGAAGGGAAGGGGGTCTCTGGGGCCAACGTCCTGACTTTC. This encodes CSVEGKGVSGANVLTF.

The J gene is TRBJ2-3, the V gene TRBV6-1; 9 bases match TRBD2. In germline, CDR1 is MNHNS, CDR2 SASEGT. The CDR3 length is 15 residues. V shed 3 bases and J 2 bases; nucleotides not matched to a gene: 3. CDR3 sequence: CASSDGGGATDTQYF. The CDR3 coding sequence is TGTGCCAGCAGTGATGGCGGGGGGGCCACAGATACGCAGTATTTT.

The rearrangement joins TRBV25-1 to TRBJ1-2; 8 bases are shared with TRBD1. The trim removed 5 bases at V and 7 bases at J, leaving 12 bases unmatched. The V gene's germline CDR1 is MGHDK and CDR2 SYGVNS. This CDR3 spans 15 amino acids. The DNA of the CDR3 is TGTGCCAGCAGTCGTAGAGGGACAGGTGCGGGTGGCTACACCTTC. Protein product: CASSRRGTGAGGYTF.

The gene calls are TRBV29-1 and TRBJ2-3, with D hard to call. The CDR3 sequence is 13 residues long. The V and J ends lost 7 bases and 2 bases respectively, with 13 bases between them. The germline V gene has CDR1 SQVTM and CDR2 ANQGSEA. The CDR3 is CSAQGSLTDTQYF. The CDR3 bases are TGCAGCGCCCAAGGGTCCCTCACAGATACGCAGTATTTT.

The table lists this clone with a few counts. The chain joins TRBV7-3 to TRBJ2-3; possible D gene TRBD2, 7 bases. The CDR3 extends over 17 amino acids. The V end lost 6 bases, the J end lost 6 bases, and 25 bases lay between the germline ends. Germline CDR1 reads SGHTA; CDR2 reads FQGTGA. The CDR3 reads CASSRQEGGLGLDTQYF. The CDR3, as DNA: TGTGCCAGCAGTCGCCAAGAGGGGGGGCTCGGTTTGGATACGCAGTATTTT.

The chain employs TRBV13 and TRBJ2-1; D gene ambiguous. Trimming took 3 bases from V and 2 from J, leaving 8 bases between them. CDR3 length: 14 residues. Germline V gives CDR1 PRHDT, CDR2 FYEKMQ (reference sequence). The chain's CDR3 is CASSFARTYNEQFF. CDR3 nucleotide sequence: TGTGCCAGCAGCTTTGCCCGAACCTACAATGAGCAGTTCTTC.

This chain joins TRBV19 and TRBJ2-1; no firm D call. Germline V gene lookup returns CDR1 LNHDA and CDR2 SQIVND (reference sequence). The CDR3 has 13 amino acids. V gave up 8 bases and J gave up 2 bases, with 10 bases separating them. The CDR3: CASSVGAYNEQFF. Written as DNA, the CDR3 is TGTGCCAGTTCTGTGGGTGCCTACAATGAGCAGTTCTTC.

J is TRBJ2-5 and V is TRBV21-1; no DNA check was done on the table's D call, TRBD2. TRBV21-1 is recorded as a pseudogene. CDR3 length equals 17 residues. The chain's CDR3 is CARLEKKLTNLQETQYF. CDR3 nucleotides: TGTGCCAGACTAGAGAAAAAATTGACCAACCTCCAAGAGACCCAGTACTTC.

The rearrangement links TRBV6-5 to TRBJ1-5; maybe TRBD1 (5 bases). The CDR3 has 14 amino acids. V shed 9 bases and J shed 3 bases, with 15 bases lying between them. Per the germline V gene, CDR1 is MNHEY and CDR2 is SVGAGI. CDR3 DNA: TGTGCCAGAGGGGACCGCAGCCTCAATCAGCCCCAGCATTTT. Translating gives CARGDRSLNQPQHF.

The chain links TRBV28 to TRBJ2-2; no reliable D call. Trimming cost V 5 bases and J 5 bases, with 0 bases left between them. The CDR3 is 10 residues long. CDR1 is MDHEN and CDR2 is SYDVKM in the germline V gene. CDR3 protein: CASSTGELFF. In DNA form, the CDR3 reads TGTGCCAGCAGTACCGGGGAGCTGTTTTTT.

This chain connects TRBV10-3 to TRBJ2-5; tentatively, D is TRBD2 (6 bases). This CDR3 spans 11 amino acids. Trimming pared 10 bases from V and 2 bases from J, leaving 8 bases between. Germline CDR1 reads ENHRY; CDR2 reads SYGVKD. CDR3 residues: CATGTQETQYF. The CDR3 nucleotides read TGTGCCACCGGGACTCAAGAGACCCAGTACTTC.

The chain has TRBV4-2 and TRBJ2-2; 7 nucleotides line up with TRBD1. Germline CDR1 is LGHNA and CDR2 is YNFKEQ. Trimming removed 2 bases from V and 1 base from J; junction bases left unmatched: 4. The CDR3 is made up of 16 amino acids. The CDR3 DNA is TGTGCCAGCAGCCAAAACCGGGACAGGAACACCGGGGAGCTGTTTTTT. This codes for CASSQNRDRNTGELFF.

The chain recombines TRBV14 with TRBJ1-4, with TRBD1 as a possible D gene (5 bases). The germline gives CDR1 SGHDN, CDR2 FVKESK. V lost 3 bases and J lost 0, with 11 bases in between. This CDR3 spans 16 amino acids. DNA for the CDR3: TGTGCCAGCAGCCAGTGGACAAATTCAACTAATGAAAAACTGTTTTTT. It yields the protein CASSQWTNSTNEKLFF. The whole variable domain, remainder taken from reference TRBV14 and TRBJ1-4, is EAGVTQFPSHSVIEKGQTVTLRCDPISGHDNLYWYRRVMGKEIKFLLHFVKESKQDESGMPNNRFLAERTGGTYSTLKVQPAELEDSGVYFCASSQWTNSTNEKLFFGSGTQLSVL.

J is TRBJ2-5 and V is TRBV5-1, with 8 positions matching TRBD1. The DNA end favors TRBJ2-7, so the J call may be wrong. CDR3 length: 14 residues. Germline lookup yields CDR1 SGHRS and CDR2 YFSETQ. CDR3 amino acids: CASSRDRGSYEQYF. CDR3 DNA sequence: TGCGCCAGCAGCCGTGACAGGGGATCCTACGAGCAGTACTTC.

There are a few counts of this clone. The V and J genes are TRBV6-5 and TRBJ2-1, with D possibly matching TRBD2 (6 bases). This CDR3 has 15 residues. The germline V gene has CDR1 MNHEY and CDR2 SVGAGI. The germline V and J ends were trimmed by 2 bases and 4 bases, with 12 bases remaining between them. This CDR3 reads CASSYTSSTYNEQFF. The CDR3 coding sequence is TGTGCCAGCAGTTACACTAGCTCCACTTACAATGAGCAGTTCTTC.

This clone was recorded only once. The V gene is TRBV9, the J gene TRBJ1-5, with 9 bases matching TRBD1. J gave up 4 bases and V 2 bases, and 4 bases lay outside the gene matches. CDR3 length: 15 amino acids. Germline assignment: CDR1 SGDLS and CDR2 YYNGEE. CDR3 protein: CASSVGQGVNQPQHF. The CDR3 bases are TGTGCCAGCAGCGTGGGACAGGGTGTTAATCAGCCCCAGCATTTT. Full variable domain (remainder filled in from reference TRBV9 and TRBJ1-5): DSGVTQTPKHLITATGQRVTLRCSPRSGDLSVYWYQQSLDQGLQFLIQYYNGEERAKGNILERFSAQQFPDLHSELNLSSLELGDSALYFCASSVGQGVNQPQHFGDGTRLSIL.

On this clone: Germline and junction disagree at one end, which may indicate a read error. This rearrangement joins TRBV28 to TRBJ2-7; 7 bases are a match to TRBD1. The V gene's germline CDR1 is MDHEN and CDR2 SYDVKM. This CDR3 spans 14 amino acids. The CDR3 reads CAGSSGQPPYEQYF. CDR3 sequence (DNA): TGTGCCGGCAGTTCGGGACAGCCTCCATACGAGCAGTACTTC.

The CDR3 DNA reads as TGTGCCAGCAGCTTGAGAATCTTACCGGGAAAACGGGGTAACACCATATATTTT. It codes for CASSLRILPGKRGNTIYF. V gene TRBV5-7 combines with J gene TRBJ1-3, with D hard to call. TRBV5-7 qualifies as an ORF whose function is uncertain. This CDR3 spans 18 amino acids. V was clipped by 1 base and J by 7 bases, with 24 bases between them.

This clone was detected once. The chain uses TRBV5-1 and TRBJ2-1, with D possibly being TRBD1 or TRBD2 (6 bases each). The CDR3 spans 13 residues. Trimming took 0 bases from V and 10 from J, leaving 11 bases between them. Germline V gene lookup returns CDR1 SGHRS and CDR2 YFSETQ. In DNA, the CDR3 is TGCGCCAGCAGCTTGGAGGGGGGAAAGGAGCAGTTCTTC. Translating gives CASSLEGGKEQFF.

The rearrangement joins TRBV4-2 to TRBJ2-1, with 7 bases lining up with TRBD2. Germline CDR1 reads LGHNA; CDR2 reads YNFKEQ. CDR3 size: 14 residues. With 4 bases clipped from V and 7 bases from J, the junction kept 7 bases outside the gene matches. CDR3 nucleotide sequence: TGTGCCAGCAGCCTCTCACTAGCGTGGAATGAGCAGTTCTTC. Protein product: CASSLSLAWNEQFF.

The CDR3, as DNA: TGTGCCAGCAGCTTAACAGGAGCTTACGAGCAGTACTTC. It yields the protein CASSLTGAYEQYF. This sequence joins TRBV13 and TRBJ2-7; D is possibly TRBD1 (5 bases). The CDR3 loop spans 13 amino acids. The ends were cut back, 2 bases at V and 4 bases at J, with 9 bases in the middle. Germline V gene lookup returns CDR1 PRHDT and CDR2 FYEKMQ (reference sequence).

V usage is TRBV18 and J usage is TRBJ1-2; D might be TRBD1 (5 bases). This CDR3 comprises 16 residues. V shed 4 bases and J shed 3 bases, with 18 bases lying between them. CDR1 and CDR2 from the germline V gene are KGHSH and LQKENI. The CDR3 DNA follows: TGTGCCAGCTCACGTTTTATTTGGGGACGCGACTATGGCTACACCTTC. Protein: CASSRFIWGRDYGYTF.

The chain employs TRBV11-3 and TRBJ2-2; 7 bases match TRBD1. Trimming at V came to 3 bases and at J to 5 bases, leaving 3 bases not matched to a gene. CDR1 SGHNT and CDR2 YENEEA come from the germline V gene. This CDR3 has 14 residues. The CDR3 sequence: CASSLGTETGELFF. The CDR3 nucleotides read TGTGCCAGCAGCTTGGGGACAGAGACCGGGGAGCTGTTTTTT.

This chain uses TRBV7-2 with TRBJ1-6, with unresolved D. V lost 2 bases and J lost 0, with 14 bases in between. Germline-derived CDR1 and CDR2 are SGHTA and FQGNSA. The CDR3 loop spans 18 amino acids. CDR3 residues: CASSLMAQTSSYNSPLHF. The CDR3 coding sequence is TGTGCCAGCAGCTTAATGGCCCAGACGAGCTCCTATAATTCACCCCTCCACTTT. Combining the CDR3 with reference TRBV7-2 and TRBJ1-6 gives the whole variable domain GAGVSQSPSNKVTEKGKDVELRCDPISGHTALYWYRQSLGQGLEFLIYFQGNSAPDKSGLPSDRFSAERTGGSVSTLTIQRTQQEDSAVYLCASSLMAQTSSYNSPLHFGNGTRLTVT.

A single count supports this clone. This chain's CDR3 is CAISAGSYEQYF. The CDR3 DNA follows: TGTGCCATCAGTGCGGGTTCCTACGAGCAGTACTTC. The chain carries TRBV10-3 and TRBJ2-7; D gene ambiguous. CDR3 length: 12 amino acids. The V and J ends lost 4 bases and 1 base respectively, with 5 bases between them. In germline, CDR1 is ENHRY, CDR2 SYGVKD.

The chain uses TRBV19 and TRBJ1-2, with 7 bases aligning to TRBD1. CDR1 and CDR2 from the germline V gene are LNHDA and SQIVND (reference sequence). The trim removed 5 bases at V and 7 bases at J, leaving 7 bases unmatched. This CDR3 region has 13 residues. The CDR3 coding sequence is TGTGCCAGTAGTGTACAGGGGATCGCTGGCTACACCTTC. Its protein product is CASSVQGIAGYTF.

The V gene is TRBV4-2, the J gene TRBJ2-1, with 7 bases fitting TRBD2. CDR1 LGHNA and CDR2 YNFKEQ come from the germline V gene. This CDR3 contains 14 residues. V shed 0 bases, J shed 8 bases, and the junction held 4 bases outside the gene matches. CDR3 DNA sequence: TGTGCCAGCAGCCAAGATCTGGGAGGGTATGAGCAGTTCTTC. Translating gives CASSQDLGGYEQFF.

The gene calls are TRBV6-5 and TRBJ2-2, with D hard to call. Trimming cost V 2 bases and J 6 bases, with 10 bases left between them. The CDR3 is 14 amino acids. Germline CDR1 and CDR2: MNHEY and SVGAGI. Here the CDR3 reads CASSYDRIAGELFF. CDR3 nucleotide sequence: TGTGCCAGCAGTTACGACCGTATAGCCGGGGAGCTGTTTTTT.

The chain recombines TRBV27 with TRBJ2-7; weak D call: TRBD2 (6 bases). Trimming removed 6 bases at V and 0 bases at J, with 15 bases between. The germline V gene has CDR1 MNHEY and CDR2 SMNVEV (reference sequence). There are 15 residues in the CDR3. Written as DNA, the CDR3 is TGTGCCAGCAGCGCTACACTCGGGAGCTCCTACGAGCAGTACTTC. Its translation is CASSATLGSSYEQYF.